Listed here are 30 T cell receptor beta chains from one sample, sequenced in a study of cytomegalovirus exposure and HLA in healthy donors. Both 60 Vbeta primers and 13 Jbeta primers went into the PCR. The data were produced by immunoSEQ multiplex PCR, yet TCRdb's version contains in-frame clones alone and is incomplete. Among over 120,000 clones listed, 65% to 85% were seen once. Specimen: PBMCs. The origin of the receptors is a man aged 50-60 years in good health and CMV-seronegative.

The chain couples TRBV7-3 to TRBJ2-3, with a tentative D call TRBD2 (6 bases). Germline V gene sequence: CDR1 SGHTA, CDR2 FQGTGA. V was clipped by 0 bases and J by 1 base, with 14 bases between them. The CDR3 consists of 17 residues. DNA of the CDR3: TGTGCCAGCAGCTTAACGTTCCAGGGCGGGGGCACAGATACGCAGTATTTT. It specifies CASSLTFQGGGTDTQYF.

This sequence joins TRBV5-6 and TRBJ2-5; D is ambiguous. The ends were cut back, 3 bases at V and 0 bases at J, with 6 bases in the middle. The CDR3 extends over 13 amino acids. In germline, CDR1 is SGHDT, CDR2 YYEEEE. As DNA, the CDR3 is TGTGCCAGCAGCTACACTAACCAAGAGACCCAGTACTTC. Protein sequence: CASSYTNQETQYF.

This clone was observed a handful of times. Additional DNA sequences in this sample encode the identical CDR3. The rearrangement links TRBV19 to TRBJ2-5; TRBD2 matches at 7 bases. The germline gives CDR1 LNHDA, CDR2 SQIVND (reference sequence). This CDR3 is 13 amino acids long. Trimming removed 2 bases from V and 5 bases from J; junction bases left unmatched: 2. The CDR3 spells CASSIRGGETQYF. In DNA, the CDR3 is TGTGCCAGTAGTATAAGGGGAGGGGAGACCCAGTACTTC.

This CDR3 reads CASLTGGRGYGYTF. CDR3 coding DNA: TGTGCCAGCCTTACAGGGGGGAGAGGCTATGGCTACACCTTC. The rearrangement uses TRBV5-6 and TRBJ1-2; TRBD1 matches at 8 bases. Germline V gene lookup returns CDR1 SGHDT and CDR2 YYEEEE. V lost 7 bases and J lost 4; bases outside the gene matches: 9. The length of the CDR3 is 14 residues.

CDR3 residues: CASSSPGQGVPGYTF. For the CDR3, the DNA is TGTGCCAGCAGCAGTCCGGGACAGGGGGTCCCGGGCTACACCTTC. This chain joins TRBV28 and TRBJ1-2, with 11 bases that match TRBD1. V was pared by 6 bases and J by 8 bases, with 11 bases of the junction left unmatched. The germline gives CDR1 MDHEN, CDR2 SYDVKM. The CDR3 contains 15 residues.

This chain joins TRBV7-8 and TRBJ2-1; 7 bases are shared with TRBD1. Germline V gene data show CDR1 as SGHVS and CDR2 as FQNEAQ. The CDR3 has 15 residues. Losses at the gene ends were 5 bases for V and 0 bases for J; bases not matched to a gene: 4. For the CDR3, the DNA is TGTGCCAGCAGCACATACAGGGGCTCCTACAATGAGCAGTTCTTC. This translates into CASSTYRGSYNEQFF.

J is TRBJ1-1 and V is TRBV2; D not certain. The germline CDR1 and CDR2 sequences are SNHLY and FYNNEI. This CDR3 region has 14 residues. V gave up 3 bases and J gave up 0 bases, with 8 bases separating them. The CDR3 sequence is CASSDPGMNTEAFF. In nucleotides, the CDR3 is TGTGCCAGCAGTGATCCGGGTATGAACACTGAAGCTTTCTTT. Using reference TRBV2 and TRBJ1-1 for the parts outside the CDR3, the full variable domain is EPEVTQTPSHQVTQMGQEVILRCVPISNHLYFYWYRQILGQKVEFLVSFYNNEISEKSEIFDDQFSVERPDGSNFTLKIRSTKLEDSAMYFCASSDPGMNTEAFFGQGTRLTVV.

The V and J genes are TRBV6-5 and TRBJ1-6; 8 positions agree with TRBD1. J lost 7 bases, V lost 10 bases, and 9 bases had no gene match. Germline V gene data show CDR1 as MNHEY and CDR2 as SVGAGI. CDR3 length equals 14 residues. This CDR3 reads CAIRTGSENSPLHF. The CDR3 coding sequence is TGTGCCATCCGGACAGGGTCAGAGAATTCACCCCTCCACTTT.

The DNA for the CDR3 is TGTGCCAGCAGCCCAGGGCCATGGGGCGGGAGCTCCTACGAGCAGTACTTC. Translation gives CASSPGPWGGSSYEQYF. The chain joins TRBV7-8 to TRBJ2-7, with 7 bases fitting TRBD2. This CDR3 is 17 amino acids long. Trimming removed 5 bases from V and 0 bases from J; junction bases left unmatched: 13. Germline loops: CDR1 SGHVS, CDR2 FQNEAQ.

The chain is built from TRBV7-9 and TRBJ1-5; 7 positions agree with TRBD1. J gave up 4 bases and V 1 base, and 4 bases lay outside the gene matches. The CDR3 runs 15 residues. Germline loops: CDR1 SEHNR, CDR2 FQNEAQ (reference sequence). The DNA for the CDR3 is TGTGCCAGCAGCTTAGGGGACAGTAATAATCAGCCCCAGCATTTT. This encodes CASSLGDSNNQPQHF.

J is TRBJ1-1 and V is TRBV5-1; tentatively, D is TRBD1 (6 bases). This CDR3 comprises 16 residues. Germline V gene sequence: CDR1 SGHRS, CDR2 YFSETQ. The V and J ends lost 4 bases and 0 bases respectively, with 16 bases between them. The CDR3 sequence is CASSPTGIGMNTEAFF. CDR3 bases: TGCGCCAGCAGCCCTACAGGGATCGGGATGAACACTGAAGCTTTCTTT.

For the CDR3, the DNA is TGCGCCAGCAGCTTGAGCGGGGGGCTAACAGAGACCCAGTACTTC. It translates to CASSLSGGLTETQYF. The genes are TRBV5-1 and TRBJ2-5; 9 positions match TRBD2. This CDR3 comprises 15 residues. With 1 base clipped from V and 4 bases from J, the junction kept 5 bases outside the gene matches. From germline, CDR1 is SGHRS and CDR2 YFSETQ.

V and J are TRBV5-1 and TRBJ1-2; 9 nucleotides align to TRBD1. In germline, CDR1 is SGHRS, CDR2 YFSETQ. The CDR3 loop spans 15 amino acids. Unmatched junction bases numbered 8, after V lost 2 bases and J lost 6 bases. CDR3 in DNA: TGCGCCAGCAGCTTAGCCGGGACAGGGAAGAATGGCTACACCTTC. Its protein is CASSLAGTGKNGYTF.

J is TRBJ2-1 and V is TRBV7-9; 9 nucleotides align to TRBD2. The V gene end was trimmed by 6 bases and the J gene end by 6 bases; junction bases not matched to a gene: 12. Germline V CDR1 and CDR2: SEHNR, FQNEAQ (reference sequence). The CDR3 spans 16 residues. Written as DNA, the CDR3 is TGTGCCAGCAGTCCACCGGGACTAGCTTTACCCAATGAGCAGTTCTTC. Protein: CASSPPGLALPNEQFF.

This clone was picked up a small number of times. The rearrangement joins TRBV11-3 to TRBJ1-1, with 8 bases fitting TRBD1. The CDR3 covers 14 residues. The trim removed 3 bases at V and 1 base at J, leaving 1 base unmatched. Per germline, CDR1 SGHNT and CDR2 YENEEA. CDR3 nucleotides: TGTGCCAGCAGCTTCGACAGGGGGAACACTGAAGCTTTCTTT. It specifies CASSFDRGNTEAFF.

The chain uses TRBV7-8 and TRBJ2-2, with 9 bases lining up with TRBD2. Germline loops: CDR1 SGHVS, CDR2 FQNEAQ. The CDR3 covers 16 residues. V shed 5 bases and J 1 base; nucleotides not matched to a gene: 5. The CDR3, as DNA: TGTGCCAGCAGCCTGAAGACTAGCGGGAACACCGGGGAGCTGTTTTTT. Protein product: CASSLKTSGNTGELFF.

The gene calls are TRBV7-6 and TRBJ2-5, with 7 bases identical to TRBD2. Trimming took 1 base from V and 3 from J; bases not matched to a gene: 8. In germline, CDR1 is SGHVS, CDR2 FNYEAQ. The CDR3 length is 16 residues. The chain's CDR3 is CASSLVERGLKETQYF. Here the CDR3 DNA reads TGTGCCAGCAGCTTAGTCGAGCGGGGCCTTAAAGAGACCCAGTACTTC.

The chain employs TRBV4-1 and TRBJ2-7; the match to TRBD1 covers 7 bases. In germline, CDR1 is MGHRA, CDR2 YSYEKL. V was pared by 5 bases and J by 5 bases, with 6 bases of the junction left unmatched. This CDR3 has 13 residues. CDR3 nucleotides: TGCGCCAGCAGCTTCCCGGACAGGAACGAGCAGTACTTC. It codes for CASSFPDRNEQYF.

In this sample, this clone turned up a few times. The CDR3, as DNA: TGTGCCAGCCTCGAGCAGTACTTC. Translated, it gives CASLEQYF. The chain uses TRBV27 and TRBJ2-7; D remains ambiguous. The CDR3 extends over 8 amino acids. V was pared by 8 bases and J by 6 bases, with 2 bases between. The germline gives CDR1 MNHEY, CDR2 SMNVEV (reference sequence).

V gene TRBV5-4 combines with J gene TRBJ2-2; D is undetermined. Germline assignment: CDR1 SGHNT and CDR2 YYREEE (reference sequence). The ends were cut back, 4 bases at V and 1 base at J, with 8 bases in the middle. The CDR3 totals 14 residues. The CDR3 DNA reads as TGTGCCAGCAGCCCCACGGGGAACACCGGGGAGCTGTTTTTT. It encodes CASSPTGNTGELFF.

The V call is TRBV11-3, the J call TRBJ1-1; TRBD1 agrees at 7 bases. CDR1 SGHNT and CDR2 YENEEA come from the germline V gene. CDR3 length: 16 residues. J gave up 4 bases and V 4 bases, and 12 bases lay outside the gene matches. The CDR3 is CASSSNPLGTATEAFF. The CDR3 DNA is TGTGCCAGCAGCTCCAACCCCTTAGGGACAGCCACTGAAGCTTTCTTT.

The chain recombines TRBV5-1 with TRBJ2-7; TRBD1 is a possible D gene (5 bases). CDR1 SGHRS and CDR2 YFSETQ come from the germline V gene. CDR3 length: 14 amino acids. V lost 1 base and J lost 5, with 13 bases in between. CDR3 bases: TGCGCCAGCAGCTTGTATCCAGGGTCGGACGAGCAGTACTTC. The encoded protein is CASSLYPGSDEQYF.

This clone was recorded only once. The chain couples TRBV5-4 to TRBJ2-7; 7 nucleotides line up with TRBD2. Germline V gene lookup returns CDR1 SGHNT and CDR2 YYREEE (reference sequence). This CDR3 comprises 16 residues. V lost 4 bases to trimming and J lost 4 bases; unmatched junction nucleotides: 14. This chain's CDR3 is CASSLPSGTTLYEQYF. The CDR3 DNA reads TGTGCCAGCAGCCTCCCTTCCGGGACTACTCTATACGAGCAGTACTTC.

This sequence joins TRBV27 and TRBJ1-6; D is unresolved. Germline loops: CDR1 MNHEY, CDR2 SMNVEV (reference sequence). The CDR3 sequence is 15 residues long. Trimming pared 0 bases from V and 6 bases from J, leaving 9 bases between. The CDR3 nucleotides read TGTGCCAGCAGTTTATCGAGCGGACGTAATTCACCCCTCCACTTT. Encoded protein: CASSLSSGRNSPLHF.

CDR3 DNA: TGTGCCAGCAGCTTGCCGGGGACTAGCGGGGATTTTGAGCAGTTCTTC. Protein: CASSLPGTSGDFEQFF. The chain uses TRBV5-4 and TRBJ2-1; TRBD2 matches 13 bases. The CDR3 runs to 16 residues. Germline loops: CDR1 SGHNT, CDR2 YYREEE (reference sequence). Losses at the gene ends were 1 base for V and 9 bases for J; bases not matched to a gene: 7.

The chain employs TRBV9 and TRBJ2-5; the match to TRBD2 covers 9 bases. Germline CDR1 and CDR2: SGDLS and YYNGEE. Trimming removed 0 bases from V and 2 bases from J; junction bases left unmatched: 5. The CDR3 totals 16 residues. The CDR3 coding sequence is TGTGCCAGCAGCGTAGGGACTAGCGCTAAACAAGAGACCCAGTACTTC. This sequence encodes CASSVGTSAKQETQYF.

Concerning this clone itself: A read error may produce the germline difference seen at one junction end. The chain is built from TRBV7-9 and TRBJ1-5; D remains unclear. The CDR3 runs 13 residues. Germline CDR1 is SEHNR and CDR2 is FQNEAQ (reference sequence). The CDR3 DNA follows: TGTTCCAGCACTAGCCATGGGAATCAGCCCCAGCATTTT. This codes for CSSTSHGNQPQHF.

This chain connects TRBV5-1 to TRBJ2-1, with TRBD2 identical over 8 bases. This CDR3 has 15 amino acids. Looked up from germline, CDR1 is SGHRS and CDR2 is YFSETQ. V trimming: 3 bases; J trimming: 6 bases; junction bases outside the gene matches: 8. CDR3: CASSSGTRQGNEQFF. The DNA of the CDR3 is TGCGCCAGCAGCTCCGGGACTAGGCAAGGCAATGAGCAGTTCTTC.

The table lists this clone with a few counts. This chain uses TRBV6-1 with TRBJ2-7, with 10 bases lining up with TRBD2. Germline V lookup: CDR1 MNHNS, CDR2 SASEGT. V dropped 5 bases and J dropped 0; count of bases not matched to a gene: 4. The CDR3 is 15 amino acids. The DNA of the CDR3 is TGTGCCAGCAGTTCGCGGACTAGCGGCTCCTACGAGCAGTACTTC. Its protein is CASSSRTSGSYEQYF.

CDR3 residues: CASSSGQRIMNTEAFF. In DNA form, the CDR3 reads TGCGCCAGCAGCTCTGGACAGCGGATCATGAACACTGAAGCTTTCTTT. This rearrangement joins TRBV5-1 to TRBJ1-1, with a weak D call TRBD1 (6 bases). CDR1 and CDR2 (germline): SGHRS, YFSETQ. This CDR3 comprises 16 residues. V lost 3 bases and J lost 0, with 15 bases in between.